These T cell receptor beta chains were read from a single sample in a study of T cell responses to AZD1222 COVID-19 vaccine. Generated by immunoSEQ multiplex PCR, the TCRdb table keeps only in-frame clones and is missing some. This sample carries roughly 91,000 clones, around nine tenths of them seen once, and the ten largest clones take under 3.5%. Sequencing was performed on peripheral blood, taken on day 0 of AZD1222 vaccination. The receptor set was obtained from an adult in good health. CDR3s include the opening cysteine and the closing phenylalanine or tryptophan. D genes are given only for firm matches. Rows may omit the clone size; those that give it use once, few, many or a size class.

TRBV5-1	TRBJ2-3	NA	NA	TGTGCCAGCAGAACGGGAGTCATAGATACGCAGTATTTT	CASRTGVIDTQYF
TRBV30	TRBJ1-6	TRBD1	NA	TGTGCCTGGGGTCCTCGATCCCTCAGGGGGGGACCCCTCCACTTT	CAWGPRSLRGGPLHF
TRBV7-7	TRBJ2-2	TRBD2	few	TGTGCTAGCAGCCCCGGGACTAGCGGAACCCTCACCGGGGAGCTGTTTTTT	CASSPGTSGTLTGELFF
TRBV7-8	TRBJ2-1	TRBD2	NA	TGTGCCAGCAGCTTTTCAGGTAGCGGGACATTTAGTGAGCAGTTCTTC	CASSFSGSGTFSEQFF
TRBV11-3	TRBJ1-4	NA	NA	TGTGCCAGCAGCTTCGTCACAGGTCGGGGGAGTAGGGAAAAACTGTTTTTT	CASSFVTGRGSREKLFF
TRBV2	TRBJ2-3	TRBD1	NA	TGTGCCAGCCGGGACAGGGAGTACACAGATACGCAGTATTTT	CASRDREYTDTQYF
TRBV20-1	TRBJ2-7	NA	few	TGCAGTGCTAGTGGCCAGGGAGCGGACTACGAGCAGTACTTC	CSASGQGADYEQYF
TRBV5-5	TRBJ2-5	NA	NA	TGTGCCAGCAGCGGTACTAGTTCAGAGACCCAGTACTTC	CASSGTSSETQYF
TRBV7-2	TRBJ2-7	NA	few	TGTGCCAGCAGCTTAGTGGGGCGTAGGGAGCAGTACTTC	CASSLVGRREQYF
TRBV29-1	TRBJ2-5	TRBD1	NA	TGCAGCGTTGAGGGACAGGGGATAGGCGAGACCCAGTACTTC	CSVEGQGIGETQYF
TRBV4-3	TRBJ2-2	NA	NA	TGCGCCAGCTCGTGGGCGAAGAACACCGGGGAGCTGTTTTTT	CASSWAKNTGELFF
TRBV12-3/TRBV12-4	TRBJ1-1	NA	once	TGTGCCAGCAGCCTGCACCAGGATGAAGCTTTCTTT	CASSLHQDEAFF
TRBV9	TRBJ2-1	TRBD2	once	TGTGCCAGCAGCGTAGTGGGACTAGGTGGCAATGAGCAGTTCTTC	CASSVVGLGGNEQFF
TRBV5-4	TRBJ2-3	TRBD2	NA	TGTGCCAGCAGCTTGGGACTAGCGGTTGGTACGCAGTATTTT	CASSLGLAVGTQYF
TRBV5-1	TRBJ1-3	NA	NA	TGTGCCAGCAGCGGGGACTCGGGCGGCGGAAACACCATATATTTT	CASSGDSGGGNTIYF
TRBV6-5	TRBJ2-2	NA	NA	TGTGCCAGCAGTTCCAGGGATGCCGGGGAGCTGTTTTTT	CASSSRDAGELFF
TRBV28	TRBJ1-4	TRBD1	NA	TGTGCCAGCAGTTTGGGACAGGCGTTAATTGAAAAACTGTTTTTT	CASSLGQALIEKLFF
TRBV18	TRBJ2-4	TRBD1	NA	TGTGCCAGCTCACCCGGGACAGGGGTGACCAAAAACATTCAGTACTTC	CASSPGTGVTKNIQYF
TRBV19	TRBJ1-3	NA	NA	TGTGCCAGTAGTATTAGCAGTATCTCTGGAAACACCATATATTTT	CASSISSISGNTIYF
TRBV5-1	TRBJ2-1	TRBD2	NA	TGTGCCAGCAGCTTTCTCTCTAGCGGGAGCCACAATGAGCAGTTCTTC	CASSFLSSGSHNEQFF
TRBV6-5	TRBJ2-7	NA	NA	TGTGCCAGCAGCAACTACGAGCAGTACTTC	CASSNYEQYF
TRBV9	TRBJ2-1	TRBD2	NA	TGTGCCAGCAGCCCACTGACTAGCCTCTACAATGAGCAGTTCTTC	CASSPLTSLYNEQFF
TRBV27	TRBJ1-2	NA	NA	TGTGCCAGCAGACAAGGGGGGGGCTATGGCTACACCTTC	CASRQGGGYGYTF
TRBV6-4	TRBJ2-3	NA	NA	TGTGCCAGCAGTGACTCCAGCGGCGGAGGTAGCACAGATACGCAGTATTTT	CASSDSSGGGSTDTQYF
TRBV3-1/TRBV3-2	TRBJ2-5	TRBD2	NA	TGTGCCAGCAGCCAAGATGGGGTTCTAGCGGGAGGCCAAGAGACCCAGTACTTC	CASSQDGVLAGGQETQYF
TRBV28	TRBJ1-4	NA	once	TGTGCCAGCAGTTTATTAGGGAATAATGAAAAACTGTTTTTT	CASSLLGNNEKLFF
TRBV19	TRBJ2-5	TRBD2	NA	TGTGCCAGTAGTCCCGGGACTAGCGGGATAGAGACCCAGTACTTC	CASSPGTSGIETQYF
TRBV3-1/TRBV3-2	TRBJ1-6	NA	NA	TGTGCCAGCAGCCAAGTCGGACATAATTCACCCCTCCACTTT	CASSQVGHNSPLHF
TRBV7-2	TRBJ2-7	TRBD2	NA	TGTGCCAGCGGGGAGGGACTCGGGGTGAGAGAGCAGTACTTC	CASGEGLGVREQYF
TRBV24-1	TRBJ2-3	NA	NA	TGTGCCACCAGTGATCCCCGAGGGAATACGCAGTATTTT	CATSDPRGNTQYF
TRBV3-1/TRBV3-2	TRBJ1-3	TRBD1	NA	TGTGCCAGCAGCCTAAGAGGGGACAGATCTGGAAACACCATATATTTT	CASSLRGDRSGNTIYF
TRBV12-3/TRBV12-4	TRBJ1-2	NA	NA	TGTGCCAGCAGTTTAGGGAGTAACTATGGCTACACCTTC	CASSLGSNYGYTF
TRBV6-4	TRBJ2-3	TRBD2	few	TGTGCCAGCAGTGAGAGCGGGGGGGCCACAGATACGCAGTATTTT	CASSESGGATDTQYF